The present TCR beta chain was sequenced within a study of cytomegalovirus exposure and HLA in healthy donors (dated by TCRdb to 2017 to 2019). With regard to the full study: According to a later analysis, the approximately 120 validation repertoires were produced on the same platform as the 700 or so repertoires of the first cohort. The study aimed to test whether cataloging public T cell receptors could reveal signatures of past pathogen exposure. A separate validation cohort of approximately 120 different subjects was used in addition to the roughly 670-subject first cohort. High-throughput TCR immunosequencing, statistical association of individual TCRs with disease status, and machine learning were combined to predict cytomegalovirus infection status. Study-wide conclusions, independent of this receptor: According to the authors, the approach could potentially be generalized to other disease states and immunological phenotypes. Of the cluster scores, roughly 95% were above 0 in a later analysis, which found that TCRs clustered in the first cohort also tended to co-occur in the 110 or so validation repertoires. The classifier was reported to diagnose cytomegalovirus status with high specificity and sensitivity in both the original cohort and the validation cohort. Most TCR sequences were observed very rarely across donors, whereas some public TCRs were present in many individuals. A few of the identified cytomegalovirus-associated TCR beta chains were confirmed in vitro to be specific for cytomegalovirus antigens. A total of some 180 TCR beta chains were listed by the study as associated with cytomegalovirus. A later analysis lacked HLA typing for the validation cohort, so it scored co-occurrence in that cohort across all 120 or so repertoires.

The donors were included in the validation cohort of 90 to 150 subjects, a group kept apart from the roughly 700-subject first cohort. The library relied on the immunoSEQ multiplex PCR assay. The published analysis was carried out like this. A statistical classification framework was developed to diagnose cytomegalovirus status using the catalog of TCR beta chain sequences. TCRdb took this table from immuneACCESS and kept in-frame rearrangements with V and J called. Such tables lack part of the clones; where checked against another copy, unresolved V genes explain under half of the gap, and the rest is unexplained. The V and J calls and the clone size are those of that table, but D and trimming were determined from the DNA. The table for this sample lists approximately 71,000 clones; around 90% of them were counted only once. About 3% of the sample is in the top ten clones. The CDR3, from cysteine to phenylalanine, totals 12 residues. Only the CDR3 DNA is retained, 36 bases long and in frame from the first base. From a lookup of the germline V gene, CDR1 and CDR2 are MDHEN and SYDVKM.

Concerning this clone itself: Its antigen remains unidentified. The junction shows a germline mismatch at one end, possibly a read error.

The rearranged segments are TRBV28 and TRBJ2-1, and TRBD2 matches 8 of the central bases. This TCR was sampled from a man in his late teens or twenties in good health and CMV-seronegative. The source material was PBMCs. The CDR3 region reads CASSLAGTSRVF. The DNA is TGTGCCAGCAGTTTGGCCGGGACTAGTAGGGTCTTC.